The 5 T cell receptor beta chains listed next were all sequenced from one sample in a study of blood T cell repertoires in COVID-19 (TCRdb year 2020). The library came from the immunoSEQ multiplex PCR assay. This is the immuneACCESS table as TCRdb keeps it, with only in-frame sequences that have V and J called. A part of the clones is gone; compared with another copy, unresolved V genes explain less than half, and the rest is unexplained. The sample table shows tens of thousands of clones, and about 86% are seen once. Less than 55% of the sample is taken by the ten largest. The sample was peripheral blood. Source of these receptors: an elderly woman with active or convalescent COVID-19.

This clone was observed a single time. The rearrangement links TRBV2 to TRBJ2-1; TRBD1 matches at 7 bases. This CDR3 contains 15 residues. After removal of 5 bases from V and 4 bases from J, the junction contained 8 bases not matched to a gene. The germline V gene encodes CDR1 SNHLY and CDR2 FYNNEI. CDR3 sequence: CASSLNPGGYNEQFF. In DNA form, the CDR3 reads TGTGCCAGCAGTCTAAATCCAGGGGGTTACAATGAGCAGTTCTTC. The full variable domain, with the rest looked up from reference TRBV2 and TRBJ2-1, is EPEVTQTPSHQVTQMGQEVILRCVPISNHLYFYWYRQILGQKVEFLVSFYNNEISEKSEIFDDQFSVERPDGSNFTLKIRSTKLEDSAMYFCASSLNPGGYNEQFFGPGTRLTVL.

This clone came up a few times. This chain uses TRBV5-1 with TRBJ1-1, with a tentative D call TRBD1 (5 bases). The CDR3 has 13 residues. V was pared by 5 bases and J by 3 bases, with 11 bases between. The germline V gene encodes CDR1 SGHRS and CDR2 YFSETQ. CDR3 nucleotides: TGCGCCAGCAGGGTGGAGGGACACACTGAAGCTTTCTTT. It translates to CASRVEGHTEAFF.

This rearrangement joins TRBV6-5 to TRBJ1-6, with D possibly matching TRBD1 (5 bases). Trimming took 5 bases from V and 11 from J, leaving 16 bases between them. CDR3 size: 14 residues. Germline assignment: CDR1 MNHEY and CDR2 SVGAGI. In nucleotides, the CDR3 is TGTGCCAGCAGTCCCGTGGGGCGAGGTACACCCCTCCACTTT. It codes for CASSPVGRGTPLHF.

The table lists this clone with a count of one. The rearrangement links TRBV28 to TRBJ2-1, with TRBD1 matching 7 bases. CDR1 is MDHEN, CDR2 SYDVKM, per germline. The trim removed 6 bases at V and 0 bases at J, leaving 5 bases unmatched. The CDR3 length is 15 residues. The CDR3 coding sequence is TGTGCCAGCAGCACGGACAGGCGCTCCTACAATGAGCAGTTCTTC. This codes for CASSTDRRSYNEQFF.

The CDR3 DNA is TGTGCCAGCAGTTCCGTCCATCCGGGACTAGCGGCAGGGGTTTACTTC. It is translated as CASSSVHPGLAAGVYF. V and J are TRBV27 and TRBJ2-7; 11 bases match TRBD2. The CDR3 contains 16 residues. V lost 4 bases to trimming and J lost 13 bases; unmatched junction nucleotides: 18. CDR1 is MNHEY and CDR2 is SMNVEV in the germline V gene (reference sequence).